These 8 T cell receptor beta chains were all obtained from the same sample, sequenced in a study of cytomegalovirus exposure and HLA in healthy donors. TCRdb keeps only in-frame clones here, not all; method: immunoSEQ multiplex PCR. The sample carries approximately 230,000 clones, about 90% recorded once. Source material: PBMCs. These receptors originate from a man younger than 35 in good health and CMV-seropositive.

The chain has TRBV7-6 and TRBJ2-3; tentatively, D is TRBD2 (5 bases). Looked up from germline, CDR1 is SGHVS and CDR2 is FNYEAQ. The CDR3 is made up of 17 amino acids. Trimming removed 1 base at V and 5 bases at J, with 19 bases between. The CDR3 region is CASSLVRPSPMGDTQYF. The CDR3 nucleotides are TGTGCCAGCAGCTTAGTACGGCCTAGCCCTATGGGAGATACGCAGTATTTT.

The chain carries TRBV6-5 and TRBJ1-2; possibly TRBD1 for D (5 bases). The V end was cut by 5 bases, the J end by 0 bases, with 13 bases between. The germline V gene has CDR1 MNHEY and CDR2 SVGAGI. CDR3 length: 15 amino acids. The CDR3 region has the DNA TGTGCCAGCAGTCCCGGGACCGATTCTAACTATGGCTACACCTTC. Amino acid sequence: CASSPGTDSNYGYTF.

CDR3: CAAPREGGLSTDTQYF. The CDR3 bases are TGTGCCGCGCCCCGGGAAGGGGGACTAAGCACAGATACGCAGTATTTT. The chain uses TRBV28 and TRBJ2-3, with D possibly matching TRBD2 (7 bases). CDR3 size: 16 residues. Germline V gene lookup returns CDR1 MDHEN and CDR2 SYDVKM. V dropped 11 bases and J dropped 0 bases, with 21 bases sitting between them. The full variable domain, completed using reference TRBV28 and TRBJ2-3, is DVKVTQSSRYLVKRTGEKVFLECVQDMDHENMFWYRQDPGLGLRLIYFSYDVKMKEKGDIPEGYSVSREKKERFSLILESASTNQTSMYLCAAPREGGLSTDTQYFGPGTRLTVL.

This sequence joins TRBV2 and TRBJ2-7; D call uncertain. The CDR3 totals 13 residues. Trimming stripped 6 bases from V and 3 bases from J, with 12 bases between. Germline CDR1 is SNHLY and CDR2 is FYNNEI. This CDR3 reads CASRYMVSYEQYF. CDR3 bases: TGTGCCAGCAGATATATGGTTAGCTACGAGCAGTACTTC.

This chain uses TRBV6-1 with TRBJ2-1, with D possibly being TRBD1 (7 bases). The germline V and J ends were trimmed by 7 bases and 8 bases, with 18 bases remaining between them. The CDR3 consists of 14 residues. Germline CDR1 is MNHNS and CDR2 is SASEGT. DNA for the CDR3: TGTGCCAGCAATACGGCAGGGGGGTACGATGAGCAGTTCTTC. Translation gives CASNTAGGYDEQFF.

The CDR3 bases are TGTGCCAGCAGTCGTGGGGACAGCAGCAGCACCTTC. It codes for CASSRGDSSSTF. The chain couples TRBV6-1 to TRBJ1-2, with 7 bases that match TRBD1. Germline V CDR1 and CDR2: MNHNS, SASEGT. J gave up 13 bases and V 5 bases, and 10 bases lay outside the gene matches. The CDR3 runs 12 residues.

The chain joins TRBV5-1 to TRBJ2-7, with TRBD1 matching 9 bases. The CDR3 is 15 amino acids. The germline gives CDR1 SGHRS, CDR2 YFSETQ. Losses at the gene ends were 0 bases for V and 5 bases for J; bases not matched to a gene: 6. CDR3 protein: CASSLDTGGFNEQYF. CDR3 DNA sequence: TGCGCCAGCAGCTTGGATACAGGGGGCTTCAACGAGCAGTACTTC. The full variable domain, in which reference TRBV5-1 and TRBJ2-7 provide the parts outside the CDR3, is KAGVTQTPRYLIKTRGQQVTLSCSPISGHRSVSWYQQTPGQGLQFLFEYFSETQRNKGNFPGRFSGRQFSNSRSEMNVSTLELGDSALYLCASSLDTGGFNEQYFGPGTRLTVT.

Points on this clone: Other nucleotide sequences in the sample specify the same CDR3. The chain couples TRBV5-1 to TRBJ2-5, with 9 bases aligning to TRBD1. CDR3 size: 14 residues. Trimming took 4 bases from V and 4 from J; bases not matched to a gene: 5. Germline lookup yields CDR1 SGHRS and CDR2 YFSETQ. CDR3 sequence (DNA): TGCGCCAGCAGCCCGGACAGGGGAGGAGAGACCCAGTACTTC. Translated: CASSPDRGGETQYF.